The following is a TCR beta chain sequence with its context. This clonotype was seen more than once but under ten times. The antigen it recognizes is unknown. It has no much larger one-base neighbor in the sample; base qualities were not kept. The CDR1 and CDR2 encoded by the germline V gene are SGHDN and FVKESK. From its cysteine to its phenylalanine, the CDR3 spans 23 amino acids. Kept here is only the CDR3 DNA, which spans 69 bases and is read in frame from base 1. The V and J ends are trimmed by 1 base and 2 bases, leaving 36 bases between them. This sample was included in a study of T cells in Graves' hyperthyroidism and ophthalmopathy (dated by TCRdb to 2018 to 2020). Background on the whole study: Peripheral blood was sampled at the time of initial diagnosis, prior to any treatment. The paper describes TCR Vbeta CDR3 sequencing of 140 or so peripheral blood samples, made up of roughly 40 ophthalmopathy patients, 70 to 80 hyperthyroidism patients and 17 progressor patients. In about 6 Graves' hyperthyroidism patients, the study also compared T-cell repertoires from thyroid tissue with T-cell repertoires from blood. An independent validation cohort of 18 to 20 hyperthyroidism patients and 17 patients who later progressed to ophthalmopathy tested prospective prediction of ophthalmopathy. To identify TCR V-J signatures that set the groups apart, the researchers used a discovery cohort of 100 or so patients, made up of around 40 with Graves' ophthalmopathy and some 58 with stable Graves' hyperthyroidism. The roughly 91 discovery patients were randomly divided into training and test sets at a 7:3 ratio. Once sampling was done, hyperthyroidism patients were given methimazole at a starting dose of 30 mg daily, whereas ophthalmopathy patients were given high-dose intravenous methylprednisolone. What the research found in general, with its limitations: Most expanded thyroid clonotypes (frequency above 0.001) were also found in blood, which suggests that blood repertoires may mirror thyroid immune responses. In validation, progression to ophthalmopathy was predicted by the model with more than 65% sensitivity and approximately 78% specificity, a median of roughly 6 months before onset. Sample size was not statistically predetermined, and blinding of investigators to group allocation was not performed. A 13 V-J signature model separated ophthalmopathy from stable hyperthyroidism, with 87.88% sensitivity and 81% to 83% specificity in cross-validation and 80%/75% in testing.

Graves' hyperthyroidism was defined as stable when no progression to ophthalmopathy occurred over 18 months of follow-up. The hyperthyroidism patients were between 18 and 65 years old and newly diagnosed, with a disease duration of less than 2 months. The study excluded patients with uncontrolled infections, other autoimmune diseases, pregnancy or lactation. Diagnoses relied on clinical symptoms, serum thyroxine and TRAb, thyroid ultrasound and orbital computed tomography. PBMCs were isolated from more than 9 ml of fresh peripheral blood by Ficoll-Paque density gradient centrifugation. Trizol reagent was used to extract total RNA, and RNA quality was then checked on an Agilent 2100 Bioanalyzer. The TCR beta CDR3 regions were amplified from RNA transcripts. A first-round RT-PCR of the TCR CDR3 used the HTBI primer set with the Qiagen OneStep RT-PCR kit. Libraries were constructed in a second round of multiplex PCR, after which size selection and purification were carried out. Sequencing of the libraries was done on an Illumina HiSeq2000 using paired-end 100 bp reads. From the authors' description of their analysis: Raw data were processed with SOAPnuke, discarding reads with adapters, uncalled bases, mean Phred below 15, or no exact constant-primer or identifier match. COPE v1.2.5 was used to merge the high-quality paired reads, and each unique nucleotide sequence was defined as a clonotype. MiTCR v1.1 was used to align clonotypes to the IMGT TRBV, TRBD and TRBJ reference segments. The analysis included only V-J combinations with a frequency above 0.0001, which together covered 99.2% of the repertoires. The TCS score was defined as the ratio of F50 (clonal expansion) to E x V (chaos), calculated using BLOSUM62-based TCRdist between CDR3 peptides within each V-J. Welch's t-statistics and random forest reduced some 510 V-J features to about 13, which were used in a naive Bayes classifier (R e1071). TCRdb's own reprocessing of the public reads used fastp at Q25 and MiXCR and kept productive beta chains. CDR3 protein sequences are deduplicated, and each keeps its most common genes and DNA. The V and J calls follow TCRdb's processing rather than the paper's. The sample includes about 480,000 distinct CDR3 sequences, with under 15% observed a single time. The ten biggest clones cover 17% of the sample.

Sequenced sample: blood. The chain joins TRBV14 to TRBJ2-7, and the D gene may be TRBD2, 6 bases matching. The sequence derives from a woman in her late teens or twenties with Graves' hyperthyroidism. The CDR3 here reads CASSQAGEGMITGSGGLPYEQYF. The nucleotides are TGTGCCAGCAGCCAAGCGGGGGAAGGGATGATAACTGGTAGTGGAGGGCTTCCCTACGAGCAGTACTTC.